The present T cell receptor (beta chain) was sequenced within a study of blood T cells in healthy people across ages. Together with a sample-barcoded 5' primer, a J-beta primer mix was included in a second PCR lasting roughly 6 to 12 cycles. The study obtained at least 2.5 million CDR3-containing paired-end reads from every sample. TCRdb passed the 5' RACE reads through MiXCR, listing each CDR3 protein once. The sample shows approximately 700,000 distinct CDR3 sequences, about 32% of them seen only once. The CDR3 runs to 16 residues. Germline values: CDR1 SGHTA, CDR2 FQGNSA. V lost 5 bases, J lost 4 bases, and 12 bases stayed unmatched. Many counts were recorded for this clonotype. Its specificity is unknown. Every donor contributed about 10 milliliters of peripheral blood by blood draw. Study-wide results and limits: A roughly linear age-dependent decrease characterized TCR beta diversity per million T cells.

This sequence joins TRBV7-2 and TRBJ2-5, with TRBD1 matching over 8 bases. The source material was blood. The clonotype was recovered from a woman older than 75 in good health. CDR3 in DNA: TGTGCCAGCAGCGTTGGTGGACAGGGTTGGGCAGAGACCCAGTACTTC. Its translation is CASSVGGQGWAETQYF.